The rows below give T cell receptor beta chains drawn from one sample of a study of T cells in Graves' hyperthyroidism and ophthalmopathy. TCRdb recomputed calls from the multiplex PCR reads with MiXCR, one row per CDR3 protein. Among 160,000 or so distinct CDR3 sequences listed, 9.4% were seen once. The sequencing sample was made of blood. These receptors were taken from a woman aged 18 to 35 with Graves' hyperthyroidism that later progressed to Graves' ophthalmopathy. CDR3s include the opening cysteine and the closing phenylalanine or tryptophan. D genes are given only for firm matches. Not every row has a clone size; where given, it reads once, few, many or a size class.

cdr3_nt: TGTGCCGGAGGAAACGGGAACACTGAAGCTTTCTTT
cdr3_aa: CAGGNGNTEAFF
clone_size: many
d_call: -
j_call: TRBJ1-1
v_call: TRBV2

cdr3_nt: TGTGCCAGACGGCAAAACCGCTCTGGGGCCAACGTCCTGACTTTC
cdr3_aa: CARRQNRSGANVLTF
clone_size: -
d_call: -
j_call: TRBJ2-6
v_call: TRBV7-9

cdr3_nt: TGCAGCGTTGTTAGGACCAGGGAGACCCAGTACTTC
cdr3_aa: CSVVRTRETQYF
clone_size: many
d_call: -
j_call: TRBJ2-5
v_call: TRBV29-1

cdr3_nt: TGCGCCAGCAGCCAACCGCGGGGTCCCCCGTTCTTC
cdr3_aa: CASSQPRGPPFF
clone_size: -
d_call: -
j_call: TRBJ2-1
v_call: TRBV4-1

cdr3_nt: TGTGCCAGCAGCCTTTCAGTGAACACTGAAGCTTTCTTT
cdr3_aa: CASSLSVNTEAFF
clone_size: many
d_call: -
j_call: TRBJ1-1
v_call: TRBV27

cdr3_nt: TGTGCCAGCAGCCCCGGACCGGGACTAACCTACGAGCAGTACTTC
cdr3_aa: CASSPGPGLTYEQYF
clone_size: many
d_call: TRBD2
j_call: TRBJ2-7
v_call: TRBV7-9

cdr3_nt: TGTGCCAGCAGCCAAGGGATGAAGCGGGAGGAGCCCTACGAGCAGTACTTC
cdr3_aa: CASSQGMKREEPYEQYF
clone_size: many
d_call: TRBD2
j_call: TRBJ2-7
v_call: TRBV3-1

cdr3_nt: TGCGCCAGCAGCCAGGTCCTTATGCGGACTGAAGCTTTCTTT
cdr3_aa: CASSQVLMRTEAFF
clone_size: -
d_call: -
j_call: TRBJ1-1
v_call: TRBV4-3

cdr3_nt: TGCGCCAGCAGCCAGGGTGGAGGGGACGAGCAGTACTTC
cdr3_aa: CASSQGGGDEQYF
clone_size: few
d_call: -
j_call: TRBJ2-7
v_call: TRBV4-1

cdr3_nt: TGTGCCAGTAGTATAGGACCCATGGCGGCCCAGCATTTT
cdr3_aa: CASSIGPMAAQHF
clone_size: many
d_call: -
j_call: TRBJ1-5
v_call: TRBV19

cdr3_nt: TGTGCCAGCAGTTTGGGACCTAACTATGGCTACACCTTC
cdr3_aa: CASSLGPNYGYTF
clone_size: many
d_call: -
j_call: TRBJ1-2
v_call: TRBV12-3/TRBV12-4

cdr3_nt: TGTGCCAGCAGCCAAGGGGGCCAGGCTAATTCACCCCTCCACTTT
cdr3_aa: CASSQGGQANSPLHF
clone_size: -
d_call: -
j_call: TRBJ1-6
v_call: TRBV3-1

cdr3_nt: TGTGCCAGCAGCTTATCCGGGGAGCTGTTTTTT
cdr3_aa: CASSLSGELFF
clone_size: many
d_call: -
j_call: TRBJ2-2
v_call: TRBV11-2

cdr3_nt: TGCAGTGCTAGGACCCCGGGCGTGGGCACAGATACGCAGTATTTT
cdr3_aa: CSARTPGVGTDTQYF
clone_size: -
d_call: -
j_call: TRBJ2-3
v_call: TRBV20-1

cdr3_nt: TGTGCCAGCAGTCGAACTAGCGGGGGGAACACCGGGGAGCTGTTTTTT
cdr3_aa: CASSRTSGGNTGELFF
clone_size: -
d_call: TRBD2
j_call: TRBJ2-2
v_call: TRBV6-2/TRBV6-3

cdr3_nt: TGTGCCAGCAGCCAAGTCGAGAGTTACCCCGGGGAGCTGTTTTTT
cdr3_aa: CASSQVESYPGELFF
clone_size: many
d_call: -
j_call: TRBJ2-2
v_call: TRBV14

cdr3_nt: TGTGCCAGCACCAGACTAGCGGGATATTTCGATGAGCAGTTCTTC
cdr3_aa: CASTRLAGYFDEQFF
clone_size: many
d_call: TRBD2
j_call: TRBJ2-1
v_call: TRBV7-9

cdr3_nt: TGTGCCAGCAGTAACAGGGGGGTGAACACTGAAGCTTTCTTT
cdr3_aa: CASSNRGVNTEAFF
clone_size: many
d_call: TRBD1
j_call: TRBJ1-1
v_call: TRBV6-1

cdr3_nt: TGTGCCAGCAGTGCAGCTGGGAACACTGAAGCTTTCTTT
cdr3_aa: CASSAAGNTEAFF
clone_size: many
d_call: -
j_call: TRBJ1-1
v_call: TRBV6-4

cdr3_nt: TGCAGCCCCGAAACTCGGGTGGAGCTCTATGGCTACACCTTC
cdr3_aa: CSPETRVELYGYTF
clone_size: few
d_call: -
j_call: TRBJ1-2
v_call: TRBV20-1

cdr3_nt: TGTGCCAGCAGTTACGGAGCTACCCTTGGAGGTGGCACAGATACGCAGTATTTT
cdr3_aa: CASSYGATLGGGTDTQYF
clone_size: many
d_call: -
j_call: TRBJ2-3
v_call: TRBV6-5

cdr3_nt: TGCGCCAGCAGCCGGTTGATGAACACTGAAGCTTTCTTT
cdr3_aa: CASSRLMNTEAFF
clone_size: many
d_call: -
j_call: TRBJ1-1
v_call: TRBV4-1

cdr3_nt: TGTGCCAGCAGCCCACACCAATTCGACACAGATACGCAGTATTTT
cdr3_aa: CASSPHQFDTDTQYF
clone_size: many
d_call: -
j_call: TRBJ2-3
v_call: TRBV14

cdr3_nt: TGTGCCAGCAGTTTAGTATTTAGACTAGCGGGAGTACGGTCCTACAATGAGCAGTTCTTC
cdr3_aa: CASSLVFRLAGVRSYNEQFF
clone_size: many
d_call: TRBD2
j_call: TRBJ2-1
v_call: TRBV12-3/TRBV12-4

cdr3_nt: TGTGCCAGCAGCTTAGTCTCCCAAGGGGGGGCCAATGAGCAGTTCTTC
cdr3_aa: CASSLVSQGGANEQFF
clone_size: many
d_call: -
j_call: TRBJ2-1
v_call: TRBV11-2

cdr3_nt: TGTGCCAGCAGTTTATCGTCAACCGGGCTGCATGTGAGCTATGGCTACACCTTC
cdr3_aa: CASSLSSTGLHVSYGYTF
clone_size: many
d_call: -
j_call: TRBJ1-2
v_call: TRBV28

cdr3_nt: TGTGCCAGTAGCCAACTAGAATGGGTCAATGAGCAGTTCTTC
cdr3_aa: CASSQLEWVNEQFF
clone_size: few
d_call: -
j_call: TRBJ2-1
v_call: TRBV19

cdr3_nt: TGTGCCACCAGTGAAGGAGGGCAGGGGATGAATCAGCCCCAGCATTTT
cdr3_aa: CATSEGGQGMNQPQHF
clone_size: many
d_call: -
j_call: TRBJ1-5
v_call: TRBV24-1

cdr3_nt: TGTGCCAGCAGCCAAAGAGAGACCCAGTACTTC
cdr3_aa: CASSQRETQYF
clone_size: many
d_call: -
j_call: TRBJ2-5
v_call: TRBV2

cdr3_nt: TGTGCCAGCAGTAAGAGGGGCTCCGACTATGGCTACACCTTC
cdr3_aa: CASSKRGSDYGYTF
clone_size: many
d_call: -
j_call: TRBJ1-2
v_call: TRBV6-1

cdr3_nt: TGTGCCAGCAGCTCAGGGGACAGAAATAAGTATGGCTACACCTTC
cdr3_aa: CASSSGDRNKYGYTF
clone_size: -
d_call: TRBD1
j_call: TRBJ1-2
v_call: TRBV7-9

cdr3_nt: TGTGCCAGCAGCCAAGGACTAGCGCCTACCGGGGAGCTGTTTTTT
cdr3_aa: CASSQGLAPTGELFF
clone_size: many
d_call: TRBD2
j_call: TRBJ2-2
v_call: TRBV7-3

cdr3_nt: TGTGCCAGCTCAGATAACCCATCGGATCAGCCCCAGCATTTT
cdr3_aa: CASSDNPSDQPQHF
clone_size: many
d_call: -
j_call: TRBJ1-5
v_call: TRBV18

cdr3_nt: TGTGCCACCAAAGGGGCGGATACGGGCGGGGAGACCCAGTACTTC
cdr3_aa: CATKGADTGGETQYF
clone_size: many
d_call: -
j_call: TRBJ2-5
v_call: TRBV19

cdr3_nt: TGTGCCAGCAGTGAATCGGCGGGAGCGTCCTACAATGAGCAGTTCTTC
cdr3_aa: CASSESAGASYNEQFF
clone_size: few
d_call: TRBD2
j_call: TRBJ2-1
v_call: TRBV6-1

cdr3_nt: TGTGCCATCAGAGTAATCGGGGGCTCGGAGACCCAGTACTTC
cdr3_aa: CAIRVIGGSETQYF
clone_size: -
d_call: -
j_call: TRBJ2-5
v_call: TRBV19

cdr3_nt: TGTGCCAGCACCCTCTACCCCGGGGAGCTGTTTTTT
cdr3_aa: CASTLYPGELFF
clone_size: -
d_call: -
j_call: TRBJ2-2
v_call: TRBV7-2

cdr3_nt: TGTGCCAGCAGCGAACAGGCCTACGAGCAGTACTTC
cdr3_aa: CASSEQAYEQYF
clone_size: many
d_call: -
j_call: TRBJ2-7
v_call: TRBV12-3/TRBV12-4

cdr3_nt: TGCGCCAGCAGAAGCGGACTAGCGGGACCCGACGAGCAGTACTTC
cdr3_aa: CASRSGLAGPDEQYF
clone_size: few
d_call: TRBD2
j_call: TRBJ2-7
v_call: TRBV4-1

cdr3_nt: TGCAGTGCTAGAATTAGCGGACACACAGATACGCAGTATTTT
cdr3_aa: CSARISGHTDTQYF
clone_size: many
d_call: -
j_call: TRBJ2-3
v_call: TRBV20-1

cdr3_nt: TGTGCCAGCAGTGAAGCCGGGAGGTCCGCAACTAATGAAAAACTGTTTTTT
cdr3_aa: CASSEAGRSATNEKLFF
clone_size: many
d_call: -
j_call: TRBJ1-4
v_call: TRBV6-1

cdr3_nt: TGTGCCAGTAGTACCGGCGGGGACGCAGATACGCAGTATTTT
cdr3_aa: CASSTGGDADTQYF
clone_size: -
d_call: -
j_call: TRBJ2-3
v_call: TRBV19

cdr3_nt: TGTGCCAGCAGCTCCCTTGAGGGCACGAGCAATCAGCCCCAGCATTTT
cdr3_aa: CASSSLEGTSNQPQHF
clone_size: few
d_call: -
j_call: TRBJ1-5
v_call: TRBV7-8

cdr3_nt: TGCGCCAGCAGCCGGCCAGACAGGCAAGAGACCCAGTACTTC
cdr3_aa: CASSRPDRQETQYF
clone_size: once
d_call: -
j_call: TRBJ2-5
v_call: TRBV5-1

cdr3_nt: TGTGCCAGCAGCTTAGGGGACAGGGTCCTAGTGAACACTGAAGCTTTCTTT
cdr3_aa: CASSLGDRVLVNTEAFF
clone_size: many
d_call: TRBD1
j_call: TRBJ1-1
v_call: TRBV11-1

cdr3_nt: TGTGCCAGCAGCCCTCAGGGGGGCTACACAGATACGCAGTATTTT
cdr3_aa: CASSPQGGYTDTQYF
clone_size: many
d_call: -
j_call: TRBJ2-3
v_call: TRBV7-3

cdr3_nt: TGTGCCATCAGAGGGGGAGTCACAGATACGCAGTATTTT
cdr3_aa: CAIRGGVTDTQYF
clone_size: few
d_call: -
j_call: TRBJ2-3
v_call: TRBV10-3

cdr3_nt: TGTGCCAGCAGTTTATACAGGGGGCGGGGCTACACCTTC
cdr3_aa: CASSLYRGRGYTF
clone_size: few
d_call: TRBD1
j_call: TRBJ1-2
v_call: TRBV27